This T cell receptor beta chain was documented in a study of patients and donors after allogeneic stem cell transplantation. From the RT-PCR reads, TCRdb called clonotypes with MiXCR, one entry per CDR3 protein. The data contain roughly 880,000 distinct CDR3 sequences, over 15% of them singletons. V lost 0 bases, J lost 4 bases, and 16 bases lay in between. In germline, CDR1 is SGHRS, CDR2 YFSETQ. The CDR3 consists of 16 residues. Sequenced: blood, either unsorted or a sorted T cell fraction (not recorded which). The chain has TRBV5-1 and TRBJ1-1; TRBD1 is a possible D gene (5 bases). This receptor was taken from a human donor who was either an allogeneic HSCT recipient or a stem cell or donor lymphocyte infusion donor (not recorded which). It is not recorded whose cells these are; they may come from a transplant donor. The CDR3 bases are TGCGCCAGCAGCTTGGTGGGACTGGGGGAGGGCACTGAAGCTTTCTTT. It is translated as CASSLVGLGEGTEAFF.